This record concerns one T cell receptor (beta chain) sequence. In the study's own analysis: Estimated nucleated cell counts came from reference gene primer amplification. The data were produced by immunoSEQ multiplex PCR, yet TCRdb's version contains in-frame clones alone and is incomplete. V and J calls and clone size are copied from that table; D and trimming were computed from the DNA. In the table there are some 30,000 clones, 88% of which are singletons. This sample is drawn from a study of blood T cell repertoires in COVID-19. Study at large: There were acute and convalescent COVID-19 samples, and they came from the United States, Italy and Spain. The cDNA or gDNA used as material had been derived from T cells, B-cell-depleted T cells, or PBMCs.

Trimming at V came to 4 bases and at J to 7 bases, leaving 5 bases not matched to a gene. The CDR3 contains 15 residues. The germline V gene has CDR1 MNHEY and CDR2 SVGAGI. This rearrangement joins TRBV6-5 to TRBJ2-1; 12 nucleotides align to TRBD2. The receptor's source is a human donor with active COVID-19. The donor label of this sample is uncertain. Sequencing input: peripheral blood. This CDR3 reads CASSLLAGGSNEQFF. DNA for the CDR3: TGTGCCAGCAGTTTACTAGCGGGGGGAAGTAATGAGCAGTTCTTC.